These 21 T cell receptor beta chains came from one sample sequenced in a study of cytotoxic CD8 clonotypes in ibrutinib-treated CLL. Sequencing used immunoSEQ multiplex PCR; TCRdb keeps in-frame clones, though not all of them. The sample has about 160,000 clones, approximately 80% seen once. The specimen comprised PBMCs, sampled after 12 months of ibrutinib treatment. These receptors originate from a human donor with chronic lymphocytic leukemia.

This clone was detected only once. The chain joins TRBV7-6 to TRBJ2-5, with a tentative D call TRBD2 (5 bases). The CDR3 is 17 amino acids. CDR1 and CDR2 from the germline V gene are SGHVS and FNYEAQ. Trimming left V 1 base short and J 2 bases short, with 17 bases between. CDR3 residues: CASSLVTRVLVQETQYF. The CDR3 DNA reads TGTGCCAGCAGCTTAGTGACGAGGGTCTTGGTACAAGAGACCCAGTACTTC.

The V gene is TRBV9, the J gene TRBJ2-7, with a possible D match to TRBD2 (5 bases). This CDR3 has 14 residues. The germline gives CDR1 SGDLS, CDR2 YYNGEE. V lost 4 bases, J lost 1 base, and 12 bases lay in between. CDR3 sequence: CASSPLGSSYEQYF. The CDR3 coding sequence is TGTGCCAGCAGCCCTCTAGGGAGTTCCTACGAGCAGTACTTC.

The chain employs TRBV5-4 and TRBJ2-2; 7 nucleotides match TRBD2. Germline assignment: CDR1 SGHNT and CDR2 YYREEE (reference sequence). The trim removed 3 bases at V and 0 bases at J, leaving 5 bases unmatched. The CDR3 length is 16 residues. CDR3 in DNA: TGTGCCAGCAGCTGGGGAGGGGCATCGAACACCGGGGAGCTGTTTTTT. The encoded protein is CASSWGGASNTGELFF.

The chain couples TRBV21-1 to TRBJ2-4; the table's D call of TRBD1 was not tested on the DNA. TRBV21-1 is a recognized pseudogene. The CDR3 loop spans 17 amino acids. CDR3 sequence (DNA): TGTGCCAGCATCTTCCTAGGGGATGCGGCAGCCAAAAACATTCAGTACTTC. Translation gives CASIFLGDAAAKNIQYF.

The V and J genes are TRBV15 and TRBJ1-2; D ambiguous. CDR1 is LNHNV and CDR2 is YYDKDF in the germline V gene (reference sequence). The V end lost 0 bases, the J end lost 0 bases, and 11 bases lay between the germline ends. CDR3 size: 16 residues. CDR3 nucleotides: TGTGCCACCAGCAGAGATCACGGCAGGACTAACTATGGCTACACCTTC. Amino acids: CATSRDHGRTNYGYTF.

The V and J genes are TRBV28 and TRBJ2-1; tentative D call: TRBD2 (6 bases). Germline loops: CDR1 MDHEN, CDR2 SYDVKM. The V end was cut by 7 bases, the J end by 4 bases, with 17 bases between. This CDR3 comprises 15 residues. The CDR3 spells CASNAGWGFYNEQFF. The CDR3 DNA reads TGTGCCAGCAACGCGGGATGGGGGTTTTACAATGAGCAGTTCTTC.

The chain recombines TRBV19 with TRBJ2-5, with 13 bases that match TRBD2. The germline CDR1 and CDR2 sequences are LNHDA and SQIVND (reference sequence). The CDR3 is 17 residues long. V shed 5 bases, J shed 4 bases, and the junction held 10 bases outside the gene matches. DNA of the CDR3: TGTGCCAGTAGTCCCATACTAGCGGGGGGGCGCGGAGAGACCCAGTACTTC. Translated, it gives CASSPILAGGRGETQYF. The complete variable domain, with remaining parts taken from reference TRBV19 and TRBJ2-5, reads DGGITQSPKYLFRKEGQNVTLSCEQNLNHDAMYWYRQDPGQGLRLIYYSQIVNDFQKGDIAEGYSVSREKKESFPLTVTSAQKNPTAFYLCASSPILAGGRGETQYFGPGTRLLVL.

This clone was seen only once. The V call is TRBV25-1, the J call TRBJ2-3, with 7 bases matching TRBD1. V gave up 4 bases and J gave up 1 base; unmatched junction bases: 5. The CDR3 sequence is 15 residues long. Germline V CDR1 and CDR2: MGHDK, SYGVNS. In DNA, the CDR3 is TGTGCCAGCAGTGTAGGGGGCTCGGGCACAGATACGCAGTATTTT. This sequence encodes CASSVGGSGTDTQYF.

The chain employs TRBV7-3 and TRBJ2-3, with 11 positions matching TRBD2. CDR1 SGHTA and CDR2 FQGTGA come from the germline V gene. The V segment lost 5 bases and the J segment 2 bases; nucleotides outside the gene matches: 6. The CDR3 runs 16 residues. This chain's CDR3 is CASSETSGDFTDTQYF. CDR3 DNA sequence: TGTGCCAGCAGCGAGACTAGCGGGGATTTCACAGATACGCAGTATTTT.

This CDR3 reads CASSISGPGAFNYGYTF. For the CDR3, the DNA is TGTGCCAGTAGTATCTCCGGGCCAGGAGCCTTTAACTATGGCTACACCTTC. The chain is built from TRBV19 and TRBJ1-2; D is unclear. Trimming took 3 bases from V and 1 from J, leaving 18 bases between them. The CDR3 loop spans 17 amino acids. Per germline, CDR1 LNHDA and CDR2 SQIVND (reference sequence).

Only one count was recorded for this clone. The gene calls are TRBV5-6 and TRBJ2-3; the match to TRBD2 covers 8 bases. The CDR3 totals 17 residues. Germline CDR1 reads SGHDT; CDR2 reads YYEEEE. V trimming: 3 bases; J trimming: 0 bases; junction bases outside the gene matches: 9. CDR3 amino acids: CASSSAGGPLSTDTQYF. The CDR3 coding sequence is TGTGCCAGCAGCTCTGCGGGAGGACCTCTTAGCACAGATACGCAGTATTTT. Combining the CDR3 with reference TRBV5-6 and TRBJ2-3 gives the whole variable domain DAGVTQSPTHLIKTRGQQVTLRCSPKSGHDTVSWYQQALGQGPQFIFQYYEEEERQRGNFPDRFSGHQFPNYSSELNVNALLLGDSALYLCASSSAGGPLSTDTQYFGPGTRLTVL.

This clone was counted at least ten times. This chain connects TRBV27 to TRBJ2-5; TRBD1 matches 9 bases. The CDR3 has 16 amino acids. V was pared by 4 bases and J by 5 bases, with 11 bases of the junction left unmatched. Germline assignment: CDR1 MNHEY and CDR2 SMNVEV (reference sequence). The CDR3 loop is CASSSVGQGSRETQYF. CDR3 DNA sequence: TGTGCCAGCAGTTCCGTAGGACAGGGGAGCAGGGAGACCCAGTACTTC.

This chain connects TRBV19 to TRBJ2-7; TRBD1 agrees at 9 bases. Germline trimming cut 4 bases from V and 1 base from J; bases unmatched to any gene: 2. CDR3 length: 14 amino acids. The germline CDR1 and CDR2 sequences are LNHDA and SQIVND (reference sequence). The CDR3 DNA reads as TGTGCCAGTAGTACCGGGACAGGGTCCTACGAGCAGTACTTC. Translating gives CASSTGTGSYEQYF.

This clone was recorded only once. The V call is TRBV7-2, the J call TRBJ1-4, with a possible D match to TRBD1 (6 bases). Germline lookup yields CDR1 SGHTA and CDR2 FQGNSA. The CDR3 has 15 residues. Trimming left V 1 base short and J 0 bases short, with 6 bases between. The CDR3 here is CASSLDRATNEKLFF. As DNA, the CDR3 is TGTGCCAGCAGCTTAGACAGGGCAACTAATGAAAAACTGTTTTTT.

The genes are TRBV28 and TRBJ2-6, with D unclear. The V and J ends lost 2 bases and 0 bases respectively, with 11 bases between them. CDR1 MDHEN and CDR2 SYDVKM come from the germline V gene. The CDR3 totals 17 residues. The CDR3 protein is CASSLNSLASGANVLTF. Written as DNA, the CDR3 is TGTGCCAGCAGTTTAAACAGCTTAGCCTCTGGGGCCAACGTCCTGACTTTC.

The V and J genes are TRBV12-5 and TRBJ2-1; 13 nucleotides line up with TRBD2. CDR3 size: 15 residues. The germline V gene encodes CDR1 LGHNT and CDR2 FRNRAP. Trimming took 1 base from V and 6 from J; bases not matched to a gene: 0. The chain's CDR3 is CASGLGLAGGNEQFF. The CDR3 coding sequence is TGTGCTAGTGGTTTGGGACTAGCGGGGGGCAATGAGCAGTTCTTC.

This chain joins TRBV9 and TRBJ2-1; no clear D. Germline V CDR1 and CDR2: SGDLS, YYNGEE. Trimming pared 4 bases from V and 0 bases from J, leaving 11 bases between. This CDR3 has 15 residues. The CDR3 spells CASSLGQSSYNEQFF. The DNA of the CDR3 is TGTGCCAGCAGCCTAGGGCAGTCCTCCTACAATGAGCAGTTCTTC.

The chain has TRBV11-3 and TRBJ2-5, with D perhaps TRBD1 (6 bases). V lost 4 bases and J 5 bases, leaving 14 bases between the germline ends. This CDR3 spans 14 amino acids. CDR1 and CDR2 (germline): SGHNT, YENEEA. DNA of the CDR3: TGTGCCAGCAGCTCAGGGGCTAGCTATGAGACCCAGTACTTC. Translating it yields CASSSGASYETQYF.

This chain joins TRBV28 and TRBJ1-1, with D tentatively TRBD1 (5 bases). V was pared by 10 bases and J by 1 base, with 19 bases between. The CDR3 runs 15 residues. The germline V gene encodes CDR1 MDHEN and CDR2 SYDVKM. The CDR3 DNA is TGTGCCACCAAGGCGGCAGGGCTGGGGAACACTGAAGCTTTCTTT. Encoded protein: CATKAAGLGNTEAFF.

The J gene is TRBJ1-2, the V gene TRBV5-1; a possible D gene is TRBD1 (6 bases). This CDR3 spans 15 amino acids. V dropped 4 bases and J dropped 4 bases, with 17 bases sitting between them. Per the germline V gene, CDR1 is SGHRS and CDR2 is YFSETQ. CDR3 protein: CASSAGTPNTYGYTF. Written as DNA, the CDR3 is TGCGCCAGCAGCGCGGGGACACCCAATACCTATGGCTACACCTTC.

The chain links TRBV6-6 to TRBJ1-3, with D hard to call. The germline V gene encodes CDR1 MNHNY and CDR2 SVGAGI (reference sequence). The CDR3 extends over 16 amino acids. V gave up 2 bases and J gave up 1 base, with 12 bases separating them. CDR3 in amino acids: CASSYNPGSSGNTIYF. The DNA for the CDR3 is TGTGCCAGCAGTTACAATCCGGGTTCTTCTGGAAACACCATATATTTT.